The present T cell receptor (beta chain) was sequenced within a study of post-analysis software for immune sequencing data. As regards this clonotype: Its antigen is unidentified.

The library was made from cDNA and included unique molecular identifiers. One entry per CDR3 protein, called by TCRdb with MiXCR from the PCR reads. The data contain approximately 660,000 distinct CDR3 sequences, approximately 60% of them singletons. The CDR3 consists of 15 residues. General study findings and limits: In patients, TRBV5-6, TRBV5-1 and TRBV20-1 belonged to five TRBV segments found more frequently than in controls.

The rearrangement uses TRBV12-3 or TRBV12-4 and TRBJ2-7; 10 nucleotides agree with TRBD2. The J call is in doubt because the DNA end fits TRBJ2-5 better. The clonotype comes from a girl aged 2-10 years with multiple sclerosis. Material for sequencing was blood. The CDR3: CASSLELAGKETQYF. CDR3 nucleotide sequence: TGTGCCAGCAGTTTAGAACTAGCGGGAAAAGAGACCCAGTACTTC.